The T cell receptor (beta chain) described here comes from a study of blood T cell repertoires in COVID-19. Across the whole study: Specimens from acute and convalescent COVID-19 originated in the United States, Italy and Spain.

Trimming pared 1 base from V and 13 bases from J, leaving 14 bases between. CDR1 is MGHDK and CDR2 is SYGVNS in the germline V gene. The CDR3 runs to 14 residues. As originally analysed: Estimation of nucleated cell counts relied on the amplification of reference gene primers. TCRdb's table, derived via immunoSEQ multiplex PCR, lists solely in-frame clones and lacks some. The V and J calls and the clone size are those of that table, but D and trimming were determined from the DNA. Of approximately 500,000 clones listed, 80% to 90% are singletons. The specimen was peripheral blood. This clonotype originated in a human donor in a cohort sampled during active COVID-19. The V and J genes are TRBV25-1 and TRBJ1-6; D remains ambiguous. CDR3 region: CASSELVGGLPLHF. In DNA, the CDR3 is TGTGCCAGCAGTGAATTGGTCGGAGGCCTCCCCCTCCACTTT.